This section outlines one T cell receptor beta chain sequence together with its context. These data belong to a study of blood T cell repertoires in COVID-19. Assay: immunoSEQ multiplex PCR; the TCRdb copy retains only in-frame clones and omits some. The sample contains a few hundred thousand clones, 60% to 85% of which appear only once. Between the trimmed V and J ends, which lost 6 bases and 3 bases, there was a span of 15 bases. Germline assignment: CDR1 SNHLY and CDR2 FYNNEI. The CDR3 has 14 residues. The sequencing input was peripheral blood. The V call is TRBV2, the J call TRBJ2-7; D possibly corresponds to TRBD1 (6 bases). This clonotype originated in a woman aged 70-85 years with acute or convalescent COVID-19. CDR3 sequence (DNA): TGTGCCAGCAGGAGGGGGACACTCGTCTACGAGCAGTACGTC. Amino acids: CASRRGTLVYEQYV.